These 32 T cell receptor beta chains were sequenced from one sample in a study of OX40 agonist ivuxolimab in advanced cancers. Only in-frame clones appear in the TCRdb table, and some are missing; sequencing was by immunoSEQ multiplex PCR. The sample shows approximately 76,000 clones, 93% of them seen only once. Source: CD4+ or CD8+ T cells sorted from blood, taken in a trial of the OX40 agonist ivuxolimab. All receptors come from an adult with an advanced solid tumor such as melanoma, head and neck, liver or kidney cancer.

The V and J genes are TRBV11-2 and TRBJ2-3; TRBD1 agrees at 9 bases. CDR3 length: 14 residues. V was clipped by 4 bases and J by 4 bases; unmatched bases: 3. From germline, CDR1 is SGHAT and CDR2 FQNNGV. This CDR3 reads CASSYGQGSDTQYF. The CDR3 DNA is TGTGCCAGCAGCTACGGACAGGGGTCAGATACGCAGTATTTT.

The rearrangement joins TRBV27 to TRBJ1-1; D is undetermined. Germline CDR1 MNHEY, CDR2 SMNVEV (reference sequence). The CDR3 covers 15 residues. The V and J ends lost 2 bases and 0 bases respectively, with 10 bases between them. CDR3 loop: CASSLRGRMNTEAFF. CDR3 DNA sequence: TGTGCCAGCAGTTTACGCGGGCGAATGAACACTGAAGCTTTCTTT.

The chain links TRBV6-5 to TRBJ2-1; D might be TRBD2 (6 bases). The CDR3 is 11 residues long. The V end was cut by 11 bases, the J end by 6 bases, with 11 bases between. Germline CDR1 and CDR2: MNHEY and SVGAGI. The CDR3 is CAVWGGNEQFF. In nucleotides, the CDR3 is TGTGCCGTTTGGGGAGGCAATGAGCAGTTCTTC.

CDR3 region: CASSLDDSNTEAFF. The CDR3 DNA sequence: TGTGCCAGCAGCTTAGATGACAGCAACACTGAAGCTTTCTTT. The rearrangement joins TRBV11-2 to TRBJ1-1; tentatively, D is TRBD1 (5 bases). V lost 0 bases and J 2 bases, leaving 7 bases between the germline ends. The germline CDR1 and CDR2 sequences are SGHAT and FQNNGV. CDR3 length equals 14 residues.

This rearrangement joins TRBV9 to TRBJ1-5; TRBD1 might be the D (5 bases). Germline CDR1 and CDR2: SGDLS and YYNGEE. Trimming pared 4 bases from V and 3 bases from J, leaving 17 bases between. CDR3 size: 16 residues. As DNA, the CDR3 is TGTGCCAGCAGCTGGGACGGAGACAGAATCAATCAGCCCCAGCATTTT. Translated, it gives CASSWDGDRINQPQHF.

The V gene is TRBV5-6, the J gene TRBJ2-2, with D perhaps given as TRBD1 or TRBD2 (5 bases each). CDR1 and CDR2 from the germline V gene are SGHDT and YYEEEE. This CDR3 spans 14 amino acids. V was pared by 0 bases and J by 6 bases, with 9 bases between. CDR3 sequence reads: CASSLGRGAGELFF. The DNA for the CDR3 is TGTGCCAGCAGCTTGGGGAGAGGGGCCGGGGAGCTGTTTTTT.

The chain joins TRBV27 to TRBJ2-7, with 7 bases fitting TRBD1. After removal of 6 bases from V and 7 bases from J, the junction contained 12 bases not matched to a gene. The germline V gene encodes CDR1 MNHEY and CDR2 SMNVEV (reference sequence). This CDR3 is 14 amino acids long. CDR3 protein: CASSPTPTGWEQYF. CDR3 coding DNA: TGTGCCAGCAGCCCGACCCCGACAGGGTGGGAGCAGTACTTC.

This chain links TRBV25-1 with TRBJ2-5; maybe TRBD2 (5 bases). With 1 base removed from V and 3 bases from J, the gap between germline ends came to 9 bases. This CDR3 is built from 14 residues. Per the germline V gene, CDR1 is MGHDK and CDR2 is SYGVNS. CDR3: CASSEWRSKETQYF. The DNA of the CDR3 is TGTGCCAGCAGTGAATGGAGGTCCAAAGAGACCCAGTACTTC.

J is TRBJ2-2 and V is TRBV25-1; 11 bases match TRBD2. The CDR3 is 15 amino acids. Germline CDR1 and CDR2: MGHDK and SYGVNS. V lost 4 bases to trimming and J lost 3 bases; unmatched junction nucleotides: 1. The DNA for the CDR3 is TGTGCCAGCAGTGTACTAGCGGGAGACACCGGGGAGCTGTTTTTT. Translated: CASSVLAGDTGELFF.

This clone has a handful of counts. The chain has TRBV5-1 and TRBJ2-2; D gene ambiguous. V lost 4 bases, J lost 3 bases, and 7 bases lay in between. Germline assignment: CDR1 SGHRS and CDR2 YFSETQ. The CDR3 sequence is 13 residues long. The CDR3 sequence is CASSRTDTGELFF. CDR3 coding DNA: TGCGCCAGCAGCCGGACGGACACCGGGGAGCTGTTTTTT.

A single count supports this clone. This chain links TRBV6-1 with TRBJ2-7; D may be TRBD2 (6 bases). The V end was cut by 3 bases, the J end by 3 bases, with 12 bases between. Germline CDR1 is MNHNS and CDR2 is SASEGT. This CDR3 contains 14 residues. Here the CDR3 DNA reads TGTGCCAGCAGTGAGGGGGGTGTCCTCTACGAGCAGTACTTC. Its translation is CASSEGGVLYEQYF.

The CDR3 nucleotides read TGCGCCAGCAGCCAAGGGATGGCGGGGCAGGGTGGCTACACCTTC. Amino acids: CASSQGMAGQGGYTF. The chain couples TRBV4-1 to TRBJ1-2; tentative D call: TRBD1 (5 bases). CDR1 is MGHRA, CDR2 YSYEKL, per germline. This CDR3 is built from 15 residues. Trimming cost V 1 base and J 7 bases, with 16 bases left between them.

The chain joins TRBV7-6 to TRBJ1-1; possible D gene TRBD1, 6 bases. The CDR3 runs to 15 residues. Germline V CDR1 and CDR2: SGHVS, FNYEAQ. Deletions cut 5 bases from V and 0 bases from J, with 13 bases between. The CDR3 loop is CASSPATGLNTEAFF. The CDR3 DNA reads TGTGCCAGCAGCCCAGCGACAGGCTTGAACACTGAAGCTTTCTTT.

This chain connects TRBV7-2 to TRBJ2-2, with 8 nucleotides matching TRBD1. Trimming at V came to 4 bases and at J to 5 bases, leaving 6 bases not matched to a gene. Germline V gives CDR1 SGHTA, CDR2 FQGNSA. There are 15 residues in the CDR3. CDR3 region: CASSSRQGSTGELFF. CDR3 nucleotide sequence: TGTGCCAGCAGCTCTAGACAGGGGAGTACCGGGGAGCTGTTTTTT.

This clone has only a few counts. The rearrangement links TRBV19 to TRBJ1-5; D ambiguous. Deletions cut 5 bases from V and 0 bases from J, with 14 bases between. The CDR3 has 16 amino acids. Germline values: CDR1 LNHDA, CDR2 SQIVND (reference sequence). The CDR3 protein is CASSPRTRNSNQPQHF. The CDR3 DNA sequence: TGTGCCAGTAGTCCCCGAACCCGTAATAGCAATCAGCCCCAGCATTTT. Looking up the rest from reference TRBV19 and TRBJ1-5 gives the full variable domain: DGGITQSPKYLFRKEGQNVTLSCEQNLNHDAMYWYRQDPGQGLRLIYYSQIVNDFQKGDIAEGYSVSREKKESFPLTVTSAQKNPTAFYLCASSPRTRNSNQPQHFGDGTRLSIL.

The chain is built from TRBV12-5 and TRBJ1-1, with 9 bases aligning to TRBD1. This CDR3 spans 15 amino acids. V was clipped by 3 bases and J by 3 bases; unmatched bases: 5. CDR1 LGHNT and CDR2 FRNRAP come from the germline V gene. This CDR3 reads CASGFGQGSDTEAFF. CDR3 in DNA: TGTGCTAGTGGTTTCGGACAGGGGTCCGACACTGAAGCTTTCTTT. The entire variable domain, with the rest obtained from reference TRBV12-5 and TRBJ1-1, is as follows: DARVTQTPRHKVTEMGQEVTMRCQPILGHNTVFWYRQTMMQGLELLAYFRNRAPLDDSGMPKDRFSAEMPDATLATLKIQPSEPRDSAVYFCASGFGQGSDTEAFFGQGTRLTVV.

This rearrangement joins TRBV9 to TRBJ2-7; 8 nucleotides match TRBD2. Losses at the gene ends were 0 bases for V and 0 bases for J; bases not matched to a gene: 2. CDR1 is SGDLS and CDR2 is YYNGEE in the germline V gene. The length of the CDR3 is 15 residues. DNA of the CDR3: TGTGCCAGCAGCGTAGGGAGCGGGAGCTCCTACGAGCAGTACTTC. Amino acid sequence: CASSVGSGSSYEQYF.

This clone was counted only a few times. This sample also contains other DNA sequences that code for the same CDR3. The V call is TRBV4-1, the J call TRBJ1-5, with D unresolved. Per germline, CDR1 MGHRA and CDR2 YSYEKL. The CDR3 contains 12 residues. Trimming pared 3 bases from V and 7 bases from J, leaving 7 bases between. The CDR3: CASSQGNQPQHF. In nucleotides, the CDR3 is TGCGCCAGCAGCCAGGGAAACCAGCCCCAGCATTTT.

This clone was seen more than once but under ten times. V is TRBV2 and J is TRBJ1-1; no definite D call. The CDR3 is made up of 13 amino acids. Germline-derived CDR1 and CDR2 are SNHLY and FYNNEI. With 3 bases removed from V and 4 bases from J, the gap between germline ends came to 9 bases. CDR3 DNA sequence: TGTGCCAGCAGTGATGCAGGCTTCACTGAAGCTTTCTTT. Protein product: CASSDAGFTEAFF.

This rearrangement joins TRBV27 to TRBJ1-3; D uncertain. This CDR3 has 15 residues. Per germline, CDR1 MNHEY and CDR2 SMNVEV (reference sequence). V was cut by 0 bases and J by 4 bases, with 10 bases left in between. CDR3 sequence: CASSLSYGLGNTIYF. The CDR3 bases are TGTGCCAGCAGTTTATCGTACGGATTAGGAAACACCATATATTTT.

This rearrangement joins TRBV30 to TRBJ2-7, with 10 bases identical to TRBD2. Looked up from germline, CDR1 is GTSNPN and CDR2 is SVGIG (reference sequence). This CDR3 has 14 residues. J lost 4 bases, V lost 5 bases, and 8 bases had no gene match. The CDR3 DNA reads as TGTGCCTGGGGGGCTAGCGGGAGTTTGTACGAGCAGTACTTC. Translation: CAWGASGSLYEQYF. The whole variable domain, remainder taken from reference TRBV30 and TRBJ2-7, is SQTIHQWPATLVQPVGSPLSLECTVEGTSNPNLYWYRQAAGRGLQLLFYSVGIGQISSEVPQNLSASRPQDRQFILSSKKLLLSDSGFYLCAWGASGSLYEQYFGPGTRLTVT.

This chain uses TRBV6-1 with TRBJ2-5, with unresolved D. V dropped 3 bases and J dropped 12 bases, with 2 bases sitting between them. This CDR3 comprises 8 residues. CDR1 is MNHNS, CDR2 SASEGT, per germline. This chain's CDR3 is CASSDEYF. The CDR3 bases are TGTGCCAGCAGTGACGAGTACTTC.

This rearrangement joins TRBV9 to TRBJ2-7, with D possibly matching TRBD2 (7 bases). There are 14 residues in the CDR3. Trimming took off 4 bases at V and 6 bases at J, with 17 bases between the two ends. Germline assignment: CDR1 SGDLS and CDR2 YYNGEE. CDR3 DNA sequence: TGTGCCAGCAGCAAAACCGTGGGGGGGCCCGAGCAGTACTTC. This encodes CASSKTVGGPEQYF. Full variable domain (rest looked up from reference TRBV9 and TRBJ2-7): DSGVTQTPKHLITATGQRVTLRCSPRSGDLSVYWYQQSLDQGLQFLIQYYNGEERAKGNILERFSAQQFPDLHSELNLSSLELGDSALYFCASSKTVGGPEQYFGPGTRLTVT.

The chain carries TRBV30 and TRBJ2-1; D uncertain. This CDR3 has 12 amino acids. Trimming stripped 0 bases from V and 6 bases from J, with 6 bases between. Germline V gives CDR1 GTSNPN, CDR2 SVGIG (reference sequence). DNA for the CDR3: TGTGCCTGGAGTGTTAGCTTCAATGAGCAGTTCTTC. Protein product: CAWSVSFNEQFF.

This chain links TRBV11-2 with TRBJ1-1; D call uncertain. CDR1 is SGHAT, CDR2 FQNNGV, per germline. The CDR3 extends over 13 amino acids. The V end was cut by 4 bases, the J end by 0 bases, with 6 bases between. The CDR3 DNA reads TGTGCCAGCAGCTACTATGTGAACACTGAAGCTTTCTTT. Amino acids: CASSYYVNTEAFF. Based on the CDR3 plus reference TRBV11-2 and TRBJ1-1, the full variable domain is EAGVAQSPRYKIIEKRQSVAFWCNPISGHATLYWYQQILGQGPKLLIQFQNNGVVDDSQLPKDRFSAERLKGVDSTLKIQPAKLEDSAVYLCASSYYVNTEAFFGQGTRLTVV.

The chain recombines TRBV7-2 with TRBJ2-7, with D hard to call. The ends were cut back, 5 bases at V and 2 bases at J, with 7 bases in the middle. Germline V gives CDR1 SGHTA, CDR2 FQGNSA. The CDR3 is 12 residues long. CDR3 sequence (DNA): TGTGCCAGCAGCCGGAGTCCCTACGAGCAGTACTTC. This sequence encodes CASSRSPYEQYF.

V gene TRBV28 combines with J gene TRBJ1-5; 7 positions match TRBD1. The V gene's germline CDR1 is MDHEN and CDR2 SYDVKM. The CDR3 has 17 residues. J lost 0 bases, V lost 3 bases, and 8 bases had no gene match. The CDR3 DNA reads TGTGCCAGCAGTTTCCGTGGGACAGTGAATAGCAATCAGCCCCAGCATTTT. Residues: CASSFRGTVNSNQPQHF.

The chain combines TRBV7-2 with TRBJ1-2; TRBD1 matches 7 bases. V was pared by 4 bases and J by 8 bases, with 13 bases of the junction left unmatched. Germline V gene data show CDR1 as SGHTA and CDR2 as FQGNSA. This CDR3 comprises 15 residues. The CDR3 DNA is TGTGCCAGCAGCTCACGGGGACAGCCCGGCCGGGGCTACACCTTC. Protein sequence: CASSSRGQPGRGYTF.

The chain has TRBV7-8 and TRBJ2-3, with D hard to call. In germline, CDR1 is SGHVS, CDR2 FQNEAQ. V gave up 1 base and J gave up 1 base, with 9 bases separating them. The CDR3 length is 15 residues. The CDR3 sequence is CASSLESPGTDTQYF. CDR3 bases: TGTGCCAGCAGCTTAGAATCCCCCGGCACAGATACGCAGTATTTT.

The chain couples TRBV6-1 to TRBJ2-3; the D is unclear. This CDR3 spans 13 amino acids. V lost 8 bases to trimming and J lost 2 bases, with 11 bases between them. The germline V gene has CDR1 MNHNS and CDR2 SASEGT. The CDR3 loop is CASALIVTDTQYF. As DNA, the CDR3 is TGTGCCAGCGCTTTAATTGTCACAGATACGCAGTATTTT.

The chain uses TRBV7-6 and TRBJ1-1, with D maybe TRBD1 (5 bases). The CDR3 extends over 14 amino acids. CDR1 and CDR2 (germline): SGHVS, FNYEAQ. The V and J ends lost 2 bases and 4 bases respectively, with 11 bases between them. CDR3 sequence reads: CASSLQGPGTEAFF. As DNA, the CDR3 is TGTGCCAGCAGCTTACAGGGACCCGGCACTGAAGCTTTCTTT.

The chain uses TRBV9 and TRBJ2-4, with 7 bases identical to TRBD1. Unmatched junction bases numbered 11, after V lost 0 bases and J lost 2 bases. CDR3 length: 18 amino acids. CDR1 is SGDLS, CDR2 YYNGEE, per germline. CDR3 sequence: CASSVDGTDRAPKNIQYF. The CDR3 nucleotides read TGTGCCAGCAGCGTAGATGGGACCGACAGGGCTCCCAAAAACATTCAGTACTTC.